This T cell receptor beta chain derives from a study of blood T cell repertoires in COVID-19. Clones were read by immunoSEQ multiplex PCR, and TCRdb kept only the in-frame ones, dropping some. This table has about 70,000 clones, around 90% appearing once. Sequencing input: peripheral blood. This TCR derives from a human donor in a cohort sampled during active COVID-19.

The CDR3 loop is CASSPAAGGISYEQYF. The DNA for the CDR3 is TGTGCCAGCAGCCCCGCAGCGGGAGGAATCTCCTACGAGCAGTACTTC. The V call is TRBV7-2, the J call TRBJ2-7, with 9 bases that match TRBD2. With 5 bases clipped from V and 0 bases from J, the junction kept 8 bases outside the gene matches. The CDR3 consists of 16 residues. CDR1 is SGHTA, CDR2 FQGNSA, per germline.